The TCR beta chain described here comes from a study of cytomegalovirus exposure and HLA in healthy donors. Study-wide findings and caveats: Sequencing depth across donors, presence/absence analyses assumed, was roughly uniform. There were some V segments, including TRBV6-2 and TRBV6-3, excluded as indistinguishable. Earlier results showed most TCR beta V segments being productive about 87% or about 30% of the time.

The CDR3 covers 13 residues. V shed 2 bases and J shed 5 bases, with 9 bases lying between them. Germline loops: CDR1 SNHLY, CDR2 FYNNEI. PCR primers comprised 60 Vbeta and 13 Jbeta primers. The protocol was immunoSEQ multiplex PCR, while the TCRdb copy is restricted to in-frame clones and leaves out a portion. This repertoire shows approximately 150,000 clones, around 80% found once; its top ten account for roughly 2%. About this clone itself: Its antigen is still unknown.

The sequenced sample was PBMCs. This sequence joins TRBV2 and TRBJ2-5; D possibly corresponds to TRBD2 (5 bases). The clonotype was recovered from a human donor in good health. CDR3 sequence reads: CASSERRGETQYF. The CDR3 coding sequence is TGTGCCAGCAGTGAACGACGCGGGGAGACCCAGTACTTC.